The 10 T cell receptor beta chains in this list originate from one sample, sequenced in a study of cytomegalovirus exposure and HLA in healthy donors. The PCR made use of 60 Vbeta and 13 Jbeta primers. Some clones are missing from TCRdb's copy, which holds only in-frame ones; the method was immunoSEQ multiplex PCR. The repertoire holds more than 60,000 clones, approximately 80% seen once, with less than 3.5% in the top ten. Sequencing was performed on PBMCs. The receptors were gathered from a woman aged 30 to 39 in good health and CMV-seronegative.

Only one count was recorded for this clone. The rearrangement uses TRBV9 and TRBJ2-1; possibly TRBD2 for D (6 bases). The CDR3 is 20 residues long. Germline-derived CDR1 and CDR2 are SGDLS and YYNGEE. Trimming took off 4 bases at V and 0 bases at J, with 26 bases between the two ends. The CDR3 region has the DNA TGTGCCAGCAGCCCCCAAACCTGGAGGGGACTCCCAAGCTCCTACAATGAGCAGTTCTTC. Amino acid sequence: CASSPQTWRGLPSSYNEQFF.

In its sample, this clone was seen once. The chain has TRBV18 and TRBJ2-6, with TRBD1 identical over 7 bases. The junction had 0 bases not matched to a gene; V was cut back by 3 bases and J by 1 base. The CDR3 is 15 residues long. CDR1 and CDR2 from the germline V gene are KGHSH and LQKENI. CDR3 loop: CASSPTGSGANVLTF. CDR3 DNA: TGTGCCAGCTCACCGACAGGGTCTGGGGCCAACGTCCTGACTTTC.

V gene TRBV2 combines with J gene TRBJ2-2; tentatively, D is TRBD2 (6 bases). CDR1 and CDR2 (germline): SNHLY, FYNNEI. The V end lost 9 bases, the J end lost 2 bases, and 16 bases lay between the germline ends. The CDR3 is made up of 15 amino acids. The CDR3 region is CASRGSGRNTGELFF. The CDR3 nucleotides are TGTGCCAGTAGGGGTAGCGGACGAAACACCGGGGAGCTGTTTTTT.

V usage is TRBV6-4 and J usage is TRBJ2-2; possible D gene TRBD2, 5 bases. The V and J ends lost 6 bases and 4 bases respectively, with 12 bases between them. This CDR3 is built from 14 residues. CDR1 MRHNA and CDR2 SNTAGT come from the germline V gene. As DNA, the CDR3 is TGTGCCAGCAGCTTGCTAGCCGGCACCGGGGAGCTGTTTTTT. It specifies CASSLLAGTGELFF.

The chain combines TRBV19 with TRBJ1-2, with a weak D call TRBD1 (6 bases). Looked up from germline, CDR1 is LNHDA and CDR2 is SQIVND (reference sequence). V was trimmed by 6 bases and J by 5 bases, leaving 13 bases between them. The CDR3 has 13 amino acids. The DNA for the CDR3 is TGTGCCAGTAGGAGGTCCAGGGGATATGGCTACACCTTC. As protein: CASRRSRGYGYTF.

This rearrangement joins TRBV5-4 to TRBJ2-7, with a tentative D call TRBD2 (6 bases). This CDR3 is built from 13 residues. Trimming took 2 bases from V and 3 from J, leaving 9 bases between them. CDR1 and CDR2 (germline): SGHNT, YYREEE (reference sequence). In DNA, the CDR3 is TGTGCCAGCAGCTTTGCGGGACTCTACGAGCAGTACGTC. This gives the protein CASSFAGLYEQYV.

The J gene is TRBJ2-5, the V gene TRBV7-2; perhaps TRBD2 as D (5 bases). CDR1 and CDR2 (germline): SGHTA, FQGNSA. This CDR3 is built from 13 residues. Trimming removed 0 bases at V and 3 bases at J, with 5 bases between. CDR3 sequence (DNA): TGTGCCAGCAGCTTAGCGCGGGAAGAGACCCAGTACTTC. Its translation is CASSLAREETQYF.

The chain recombines TRBV7-2 with TRBJ1-2; a weak D match, TRBD1 (6 bases). Trimming took off 5 bases at V and 0 bases at J, with 13 bases between the two ends. Germline V gives CDR1 SGHTA, CDR2 FQGNSA. This CDR3 contains 15 residues. CDR3 loop: CASSPPGHPNYGYTF. CDR3 nucleotides: TGTGCCAGCAGCCCCCCGGGACATCCTAACTATGGCTACACCTTC.

The chain is built from TRBV7-8 and TRBJ2-7; 9 nucleotides align to TRBD1. The junction had 5 bases not matched to a gene; V was cut back by 2 bases and J by 6 bases. The CDR3 totals 14 residues. Germline CDR1 is SGHVS and CDR2 is FQNEAQ. The CDR3 DNA reads as TGTGCCAGCAGCTTAAGGACAGGGGCCTCCGAGCAGTACTTC. Amino acid sequence: CASSLRTGASEQYF.

The chain couples TRBV9 to TRBJ1-2; D unclear. The V gene lost 0 bases and the J gene lost 10 bases, with 19 bases spanning the gap. The length of the CDR3 is 15 residues. CDR1 is SGDLS and CDR2 is YYNGEE in the germline V gene. Written as DNA, the CDR3 is TGTGCCAGCAGCGTAGAAGCCCTAGCTATGGCCCCCTACACCTTC. Translated: CASSVEALAMAPYTF.